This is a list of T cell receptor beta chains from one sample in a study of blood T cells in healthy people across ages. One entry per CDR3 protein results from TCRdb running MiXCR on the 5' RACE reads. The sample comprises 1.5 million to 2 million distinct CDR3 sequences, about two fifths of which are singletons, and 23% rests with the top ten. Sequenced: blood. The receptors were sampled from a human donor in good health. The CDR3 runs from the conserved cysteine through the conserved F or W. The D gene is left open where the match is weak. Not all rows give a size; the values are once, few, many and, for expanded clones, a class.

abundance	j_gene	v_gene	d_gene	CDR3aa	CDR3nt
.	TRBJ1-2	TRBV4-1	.	CASSQDLARGYGYTF	TGCGCCAGCAGCCAAGATCTAGCCAGGGGATATGGCTACACCTTC
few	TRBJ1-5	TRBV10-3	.	CAISGSQGNQPQHF	TGTGCCATCAGTGGGTCTCAGGGTAATCAGCCCCAGCATTTT
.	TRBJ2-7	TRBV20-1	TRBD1	CSAAGDSGLPAYEQYF	TGCAGTGCCGCTGGGGACAGCGGACTCCCGGCCTACGAGCAGTACTTC
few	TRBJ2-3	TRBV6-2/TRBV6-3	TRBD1	CASSYSPEEGQVRSSTDTQYF	TGTGCCAGCAGTTACTCACCCGAGGAGGGACAGGTCCGTAGCTCCACAGATACGCAGTATTTT
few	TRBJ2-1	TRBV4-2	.	CASSQAPIGLSYNEQFF	TGTGCCAGCAGCCAGGCTCCGATCGGACTCTCCTACAATGAGCAGTTCTTC
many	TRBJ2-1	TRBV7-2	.	CASHRDISGEQFF	TGTGCCAGCCACCGGGACATTTCTGGTGAGCAGTTCTTC
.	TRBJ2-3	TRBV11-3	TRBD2	CASSPQSGGADTQYF	TGTGCCAGCAGCCCACAAAGCGGGGGCGCAGATACGCAGTATTTT
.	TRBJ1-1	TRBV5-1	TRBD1	CASSSDRAGTEAFF	TGCGCCAGCAGCTCCGACAGGGCGGGCACTGAAGCTTTCTTT
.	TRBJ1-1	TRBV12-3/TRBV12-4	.	CASSRDTVTEAFF	TGTGCCAGCAGTAGAGACACAGTCACTGAAGCTTTCTTT
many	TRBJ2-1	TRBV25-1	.	CASSLNNEQFF	TGTGCCAGCAGCTTAAACAATGAGCAGTTCTTC
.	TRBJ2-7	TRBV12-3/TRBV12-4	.	CASSRDGLYEQYF	TGTGCCAGCAGCCGGGACGGGCTCTACGAGCAGTACTTC
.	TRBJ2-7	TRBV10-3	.	CAISTGDDYEQYF	TGTGCCATCAGTACTGGGGACGATTACGAGCAGTACTTC
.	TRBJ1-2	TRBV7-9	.	CASNPGGGYTF	TGTGCCAGCAATCCCGGGGGTGGCTACACCTTC
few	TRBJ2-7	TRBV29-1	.	CSVGGTEQYF	TGCAGCGTGGGAGGGACAGAGCAGTACTTC
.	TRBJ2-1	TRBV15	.	CATSRADFGAFEQFF	TGTGCCACCAGCAGAGCGGACTTCGGGGCGTTTGAACAGTTCTTC
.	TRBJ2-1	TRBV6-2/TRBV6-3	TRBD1	CASSSRDRSLYNEQFF	TGTGCCAGCAGTTCCCGGGACAGGAGCCTCTACAATGAGCAGTTCTTC
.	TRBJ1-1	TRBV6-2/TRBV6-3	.	CAGSYPFLTNSENTEAFF	TGTGCCGGCAGTTACCCGTTCCTAACGAATTCCGAGAACACTGAAGCTTTCTTT